Presented here are 4 T cell receptor beta chains from one specimen sequenced in a study of glioma-infiltrating T cells. TCR alpha and beta CDR3 regions were amplified from RNA using iRepertoire nested multiplex PCR. TCRdb independently ran MiXCR on the multiplex PCR reads; one entry per CDR3 protein. The repertoire holds about 410,000 distinct CDR3 sequences, with about two fifths as singletons. Sequencing input: glioma tissue, nonneoplastic brain tissue, or PBMCs (not recorded which). Receptor source: a human donor with low-grade glioma or glioblastoma, undergoing nonglioma brain surgery, or in good health (not recorded which).

A note on this clonotype: It may be a read error: a sequence one base away is much more abundant. The gene calls are TRBV20-1 and TRBJ2-7, with D possibly being TRBD2 (6 bases). Germline lookup yields CDR1 DFQATT and CDR2 SNEGSKA (reference sequence). This CDR3 region has 12 residues. The V end was cut by 2 bases, the J end by 2 bases, with 7 bases between. The DNA of the CDR3 is TGCAGTGCTAGATGGACTACCTACGAGCAGTACTTC. Its protein product is CSARWTTYEQYF.

The chain is built from TRBV28 and TRBJ1-2; D ambiguous. The CDR3 length is 13 residues. Germline CDR1 and CDR2: MDHEN and SYDVKM. Deletions cut 5 bases from V and 2 bases from J, with 9 bases between. CDR3 DNA: TGTGCCAGCAGTCTGGACTGGAACTATGGCTACACCTTC. Residues: CASSLDWNYGYTF.

This chain links TRBV14 with TRBJ2-1; unclear D gene. The CDR3 loop spans 15 amino acids. The V and J ends lost 0 bases and 2 bases respectively, with 8 bases between them. Germline CDR1 is SGHDN and CDR2 is FVKESK. CDR3: CASSQDRIAYNEQFF. The CDR3 nucleotides are TGTGCCAGCAGCCAAGATCGGATCGCCTACAATGAGCAGTTCTTC.

The rearrangement links TRBV18 to TRBJ1-4; D is undetermined. CDR3 size: 15 residues. Germline V gene data show CDR1 as KGHSH and CDR2 as LQKENI. The V and J ends lost 2 bases and 5 bases respectively, with 12 bases between them. The CDR3 DNA follows: TGTGCCAGCTCACCAAGGAGCGCCGGGAATGAAAAACTGTTTTTT. This gives the protein CASSPRSAGNEKLFF.